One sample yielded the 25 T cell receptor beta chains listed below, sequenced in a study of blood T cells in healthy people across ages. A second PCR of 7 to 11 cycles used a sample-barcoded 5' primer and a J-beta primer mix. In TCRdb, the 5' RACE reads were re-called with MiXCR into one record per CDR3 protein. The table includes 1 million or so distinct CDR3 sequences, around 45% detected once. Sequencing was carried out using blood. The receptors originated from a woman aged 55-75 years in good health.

The CDR3 region is CASSYPRPTYNEQFF. The DNA of the CDR3 is TGTGCCAGCAGTTACCCCCGTCCCACCTACAATGAGCAGTTCTTC. The genes are TRBV6-2 or TRBV6-3 and TRBJ2-1; D call uncertain. This CDR3 is 15 amino acids long. V was clipped by 2 bases and J by 2 bases, with 10 bases between them. CDR1 MNHEY and CDR2 SVGEGT come from the germline V gene.

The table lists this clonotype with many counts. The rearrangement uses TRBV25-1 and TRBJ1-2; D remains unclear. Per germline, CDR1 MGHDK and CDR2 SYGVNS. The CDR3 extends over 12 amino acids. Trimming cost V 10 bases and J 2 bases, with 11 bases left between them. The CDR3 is CAIQSDNYGYTF. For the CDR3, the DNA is TGTGCCATCCAATCCGACAACTATGGCTACACCTTC.

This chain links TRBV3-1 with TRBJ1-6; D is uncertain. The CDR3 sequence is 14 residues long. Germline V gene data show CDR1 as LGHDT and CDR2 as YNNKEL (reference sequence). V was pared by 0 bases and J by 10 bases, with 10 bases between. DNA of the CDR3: TGTGCCAGCAGCCAAGAAGGGCTGGGATCACCCCTCCACTTT. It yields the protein CASSQEGLGSPLHF.

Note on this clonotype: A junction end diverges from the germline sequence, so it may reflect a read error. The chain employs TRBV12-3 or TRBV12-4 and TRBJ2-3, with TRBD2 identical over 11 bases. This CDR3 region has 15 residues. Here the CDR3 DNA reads TGTGCCGGCAGACCTAGCGGGAGGTACACAGATACGCAGTATTTT. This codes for CAGRPSGRYTDTQYF.

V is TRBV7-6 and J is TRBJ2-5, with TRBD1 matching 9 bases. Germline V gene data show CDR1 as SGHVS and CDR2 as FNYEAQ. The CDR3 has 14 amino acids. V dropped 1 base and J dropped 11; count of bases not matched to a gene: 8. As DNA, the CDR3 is TGTGCCAGCAGCTTAGGTGGGGGACAGGGTGTGCAGTACTTC. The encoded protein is CASSLGGGQGVQYF.

CDR3 DNA sequence: TGTGCCACCAGCAGAGAGGGACCTTCAGATACGCAGTATTTT. Protein product: CATSREGPSDTQYF. The chain joins TRBV15 to TRBJ2-3; D possibly matches TRBD1 or TRBD2 (5 bases each). Germline V gives CDR1 LNHNV, CDR2 YYDKDF (reference sequence). This CDR3 spans 14 amino acids. Between the trimmed V and J ends, which lost 0 bases and 4 bases, there was a span of 8 bases. The whole variable domain, remainder taken from reference TRBV15 and TRBJ2-3, is DAMVIQNPRYQVTQFGKPVTLSCSQTLNHNVMYWYQQKSSQAPKLLFHYYDKDFNNEADTPDNFQSRRPNTSFCFLDIRSPGLGDTAMYLCATSREGPSDTQYFGPGTRLTVL.

The CDR3 DNA follows: TGCAGTGCTAGAGACCCTCACTACCACCCTGCTGGTGAGCAGTTCTTC. Amino acids: CSARDPHYHPAGEQFF. The chain is built from TRBV20-1 and TRBJ2-1; no firm D call. The CDR3 covers 16 residues. V lost 0 bases, J lost 9 bases, and 21 bases lay in between. Looked up from germline, CDR1 is DFQATT and CDR2 is SNEGSKA (reference sequence).

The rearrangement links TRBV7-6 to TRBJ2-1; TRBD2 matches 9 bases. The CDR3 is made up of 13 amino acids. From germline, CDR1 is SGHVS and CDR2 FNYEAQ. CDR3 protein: CAVGTSFANEQFF. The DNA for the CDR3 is TGTGCTGTCGGGACTAGCTTCGCCAATGAGCAGTTCTTC. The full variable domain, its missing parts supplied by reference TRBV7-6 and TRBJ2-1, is GAGVSQSPRYKVTKRGQDVALRCDPISGHVSLYWYRQALGQGPEFLTYFNYEAQQDKSGLPNDRFSAERPEGSISTLTIQRTEQRDSAMYRCAVGTSFANEQFFGPGTRLTVL.

The DNA for the CDR3 is TGTGCCAGCAGTTATTTCCGGACTAGCAGGAGTTACGAGCAGTACTTC. As protein: CASSYFRTSRSYEQYF. V is TRBV6-5 and J is TRBJ2-7, with 8 bases lining up with TRBD2. The junction had 11 bases not matched to a gene; V was cut back by 3 bases and J by 4 bases. The germline V gene encodes CDR1 MNHEY and CDR2 SVGAGI. The CDR3 has 16 amino acids.

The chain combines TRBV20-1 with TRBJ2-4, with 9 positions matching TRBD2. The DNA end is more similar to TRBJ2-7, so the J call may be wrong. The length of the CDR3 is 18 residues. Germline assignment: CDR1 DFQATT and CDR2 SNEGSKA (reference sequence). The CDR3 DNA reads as TGCAGTGCTAAAGGGAGACAATTAGTTACTAGCGGGTACTACGAGCAGTACTTC. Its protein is CSAKGRQLVTSGYYEQYF.

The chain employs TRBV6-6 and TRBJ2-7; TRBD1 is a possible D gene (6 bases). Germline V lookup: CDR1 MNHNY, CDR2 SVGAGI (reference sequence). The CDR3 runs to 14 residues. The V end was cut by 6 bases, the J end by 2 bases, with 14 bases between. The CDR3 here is CASREQGWAYEQYF. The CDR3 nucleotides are TGTGCCAGCAGGGAACAGGGATGGGCCTACGAGCAGTACTTC.

CDR3 amino acids: CASSLKGTTGDIQYF. Here the CDR3 DNA reads TGTGCCAGCAGTTTAAAAGGGACAACGGGGGACATTCAGTACTTC. The chain joins TRBV27 to TRBJ2-4; the D gene could be TRBD1 or TRBD2 (6 bases each). V was clipped by 2 bases and J by 8 bases, with 16 bases between them. Germline lookup yields CDR1 MNHEY and CDR2 SMNVEV (reference sequence). CDR3 length: 15 residues.

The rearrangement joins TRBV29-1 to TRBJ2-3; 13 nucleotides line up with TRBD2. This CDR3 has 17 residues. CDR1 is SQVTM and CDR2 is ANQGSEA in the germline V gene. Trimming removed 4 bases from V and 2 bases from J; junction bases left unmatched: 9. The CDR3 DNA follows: TGCAGCGTTGGTGGACTCACTAGCGGGAGGGCCACAGATACGCAGTATTTT. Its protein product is CSVGGLTSGRATDTQYF.

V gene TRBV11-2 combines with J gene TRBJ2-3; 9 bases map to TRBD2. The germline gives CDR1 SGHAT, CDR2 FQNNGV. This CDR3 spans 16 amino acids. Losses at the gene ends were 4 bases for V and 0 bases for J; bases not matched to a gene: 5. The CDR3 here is CASSSLTSGSTDTQYF. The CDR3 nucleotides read TGTGCCAGCAGCTCCCTGACTAGCGGTAGCACAGATACGCAGTATTTT.

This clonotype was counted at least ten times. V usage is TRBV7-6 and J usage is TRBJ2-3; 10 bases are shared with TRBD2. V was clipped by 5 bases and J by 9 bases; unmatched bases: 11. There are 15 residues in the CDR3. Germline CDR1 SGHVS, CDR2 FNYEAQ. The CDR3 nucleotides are TGTGCCAGCAGCAGGGGCCTAGCGGGAGAGCTCACGCAGTATTTT. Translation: CASSRGLAGELTQYF.

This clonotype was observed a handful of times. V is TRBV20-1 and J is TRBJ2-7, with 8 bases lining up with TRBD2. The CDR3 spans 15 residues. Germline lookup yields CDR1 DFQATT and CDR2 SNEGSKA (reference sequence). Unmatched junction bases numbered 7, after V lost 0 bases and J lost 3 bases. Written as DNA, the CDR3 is TGCAGTGCTAGAGAGCCGGGACTAGAAAACTACGAGCAGTACTTC. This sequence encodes CSAREPGLENYEQYF.

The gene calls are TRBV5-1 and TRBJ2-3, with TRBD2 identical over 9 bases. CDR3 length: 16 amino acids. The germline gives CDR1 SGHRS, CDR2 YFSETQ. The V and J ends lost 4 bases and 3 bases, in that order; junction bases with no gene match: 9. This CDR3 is CASSPRGSGGTDTQYF. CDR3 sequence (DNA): TGCGCCAGCAGCCCCCGGGGTAGCGGGGGTACAGATACGCAGTATTTT.

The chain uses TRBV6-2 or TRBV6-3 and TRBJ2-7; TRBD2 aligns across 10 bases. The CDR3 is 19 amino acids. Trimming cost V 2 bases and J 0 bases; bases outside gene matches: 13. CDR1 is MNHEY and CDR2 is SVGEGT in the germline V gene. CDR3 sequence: CASSYQKGLALLPSYEQYF. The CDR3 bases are TGTGCCAGCAGTTACCAAAAGGGACTAGCGTTGCTTCCCTCCTACGAGCAGTACTTC.

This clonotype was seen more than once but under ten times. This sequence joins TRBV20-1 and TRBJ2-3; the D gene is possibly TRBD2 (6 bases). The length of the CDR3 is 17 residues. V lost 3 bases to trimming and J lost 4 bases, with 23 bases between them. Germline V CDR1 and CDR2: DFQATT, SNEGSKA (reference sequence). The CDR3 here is CSARGIGLPGLPDTQYF. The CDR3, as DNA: TGCAGTGCTAGGGGGATCGGGCTCCCGGGACTTCCAGATACGCAGTATTTT.

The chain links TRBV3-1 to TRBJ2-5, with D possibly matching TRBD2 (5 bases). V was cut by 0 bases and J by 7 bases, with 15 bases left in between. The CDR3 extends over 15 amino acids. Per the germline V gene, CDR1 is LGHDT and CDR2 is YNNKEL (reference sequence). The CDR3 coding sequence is TGTGCCAGCAGCCAAGACCTAACATCGGCGGGGACCCAGTACTTC. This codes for CASSQDLTSAGTQYF.

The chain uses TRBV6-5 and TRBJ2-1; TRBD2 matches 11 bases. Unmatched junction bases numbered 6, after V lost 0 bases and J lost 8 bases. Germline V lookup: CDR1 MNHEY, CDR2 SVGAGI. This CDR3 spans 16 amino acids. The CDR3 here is CASSYSKLAGAYEQFF. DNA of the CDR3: TGTGCCAGCAGTTACTCGAAACTAGCGGGAGCTTATGAGCAGTTCTTC.

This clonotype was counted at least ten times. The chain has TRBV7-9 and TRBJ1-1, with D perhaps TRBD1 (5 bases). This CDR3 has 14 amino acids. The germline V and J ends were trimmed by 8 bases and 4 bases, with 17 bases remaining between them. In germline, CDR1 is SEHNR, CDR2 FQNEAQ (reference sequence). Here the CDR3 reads CASVRGGGSTEAFF. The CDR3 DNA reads TGTGCCAGCGTAAGGGGAGGAGGGAGCACTGAAGCTTTCTTT.

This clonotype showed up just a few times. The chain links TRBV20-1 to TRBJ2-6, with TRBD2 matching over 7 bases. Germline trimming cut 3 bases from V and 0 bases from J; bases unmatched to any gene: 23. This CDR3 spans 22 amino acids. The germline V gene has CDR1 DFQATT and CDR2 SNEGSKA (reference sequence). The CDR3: CSASTWGAGSDSHSSGANVLTF. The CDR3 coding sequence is TGCAGTGCTAGCACGTGGGGAGCGGGGTCGGACTCACATAGCTCTGGGGCCAACGTCCTGACTTTC.

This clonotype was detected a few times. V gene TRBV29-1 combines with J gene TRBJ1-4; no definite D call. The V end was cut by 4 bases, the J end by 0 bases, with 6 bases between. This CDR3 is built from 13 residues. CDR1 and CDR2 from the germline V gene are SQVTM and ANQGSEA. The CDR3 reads CSVGEATNEKLFF. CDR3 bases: TGCAGCGTTGGAGAGGCAACTAATGAAAAACTGTTTTTT.

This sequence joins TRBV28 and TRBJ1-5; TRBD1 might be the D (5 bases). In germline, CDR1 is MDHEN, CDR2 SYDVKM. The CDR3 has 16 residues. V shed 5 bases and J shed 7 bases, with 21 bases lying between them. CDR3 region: CASSQRRVPGGQPQHF. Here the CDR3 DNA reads TGTGCCAGCAGTCAGCGAAGGGTGCCTGGGGGACAGCCCCAGCATTTT.